A single sample is the source of the 13 T cell receptor beta chains below, sequenced in a study of shared clonotypes between healthy human individuals. Using immunoSEQ multiplex PCR, the repertoire was profiled, and TCRdb retains in-frame clones only, with some absent. The profile shows almost 750,000 clones, 72% of them singletons. Sample: memory CD4+ T cells sorted from blood. Specified subset: CD45RA-negative fraction. Receptors originate from a woman aged 25 to 39 in good health.

The J gene is TRBJ1-1, the V gene TRBV28; D is ambiguous. Germline assignment: CDR1 MDHEN and CDR2 SYDVKM. V shed 4 bases and J shed 5 bases, with 5 bases lying between them. CDR3 length equals 11 residues. This chain's CDR3 is CASSWWTEAFF. DNA of the CDR3: TGTGCCAGCAGTTGGTGGACTGAAGCTTTCTTT. Complete variable domain (other parts from reference TRBV28 and TRBJ1-1): DVKVTQSSRYLVKRTGEKVFLECVQDMDHENMFWYRQDPGLGLRLIYFSYDVKMKEKGDIPEGYSVSREKKERFSLILESASTNQTSMYLCASSWWTEAFFGQGTRLTVV.

This clone turned up a few times. The CDR3 nucleotides read TGTGCCAGCAGTTTATACTCTGGAAACACCATATATTTT. This codes for CASSLYSGNTIYF. The chain couples TRBV28 to TRBJ1-3; the D is unclear. Germline CDR1 reads MDHEN; CDR2 reads SYDVKM. Deletions cut 1 base from V and 0 bases from J, with 1 base between. This CDR3 spans 13 amino acids. Based on the CDR3 plus reference TRBV28 and TRBJ1-3, the full variable domain is DVKVTQSSRYLVKRTGEKVFLECVQDMDHENMFWYRQDPGLGLRLIYFSYDVKMKEKGDIPEGYSVSREKKERFSLILESASTNQTSMYLCASSLYSGNTIYFGEGSWLTVV.

The chain has TRBV9 and TRBJ2-3, with 7 bases that match TRBD2. Germline CDR1 reads SGDLS; CDR2 reads YYNGEE. The CDR3 has 14 amino acids. J lost 5 bases, V lost 0 bases, and 3 bases had no gene match. The chain's CDR3 is CASSVGGSLDTQYF. The CDR3 DNA is TGTGCCAGCAGCGTAGGCGGGAGCCTAGATACGCAGTATTTT.

The chain links TRBV6-1 to TRBJ2-5; the match to TRBD2 covers 12 bases. Trimming cost V 6 bases and J 5 bases; bases outside gene matches: 4. CDR1 and CDR2 (germline): MNHNS, SASEGT. CDR3 length equals 14 residues. DNA of the CDR3: TGTGCCAGCAGGACTAGCGGGAGCAGGGAGACCCAGTACTTC. Translated: CASRTSGSRETQYF.

Only a few counts were recorded for this clone. V and J are TRBV2 and TRBJ2-2; D remains ambiguous. The CDR3 covers 12 residues. Germline CDR1 SNHLY, CDR2 FYNNEI. V was pared by 6 bases and J by 1 base, with 3 bases between. The CDR3 coding sequence is TGTGCCAGCAGGGAGAACACCGGGGAGCTGTTTTTT. Translating gives CASRENTGELFF.

The genes are TRBV11-2 and TRBJ1-5; TRBD1 aligns across 8 bases. The germline V gene encodes CDR1 SGHAT and CDR2 FQNNGV. The CDR3 is made up of 15 amino acids. V was clipped by 0 bases and J by 7 bases; unmatched bases: 5. CDR3 in DNA: TGTGCCAGCAGCTTAGAAGGACAGGGACGGCAGCCCCAGCATTTT. Translating it yields CASSLEGQGRQPQHF. Filled out from reference TRBV11-2 and TRBJ1-5, the complete variable domain reads EAGVAQSPRYKIIEKRQSVAFWCNPISGHATLYWYQQILGQGPKLLIQFQNNGVVDDSQLPKDRFSAERLKGVDSTLKIQPAKLEDSAVYLCASSLEGQGRQPQHFGDGTRLSIL.

This chain connects TRBV2 to TRBJ2-1; 7 nucleotides line up with TRBD2. This CDR3 spans 14 amino acids. Germline V gene data show CDR1 as SNHLY and CDR2 as FYNNEI. With V trimmed by 6 bases and J by 7 bases, 9 bases remained unmatched. The CDR3 here is CASRWVREQNEQFF. The CDR3 DNA is TGTGCCAGCAGATGGGTGCGGGAGCAGAATGAGCAGTTCTTC.

This sequence joins TRBV19 and TRBJ2-1; 9 nucleotides match TRBD2. Trimming cost V 3 bases and J 9 bases; bases outside gene matches: 9. The CDR3 has 15 amino acids. Germline CDR1 and CDR2: LNHDA and SQIVND (reference sequence). CDR3 sequence: CASSIESGRPSEQFF. The CDR3 DNA reads as TGTGCCAGTAGTATCGAGAGCGGGAGGCCCTCTGAGCAGTTCTTC.

Points on this clone: Other nucleotide sequences in the sample specify the same CDR3. The chain is built from TRBV7-3 and TRBJ2-2; D uncertain. CDR3 length: 12 residues. The V and J ends lost 3 bases and 5 bases respectively, with 4 bases between them. The V gene's germline CDR1 is SGHTA and CDR2 FQGTGA. Here the CDR3 DNA reads TGTGCCAGCAGCTTTGGTACCGGGGAGCTGTTTTTT. As protein: CASSFGTGELFF.

This clone was counted once. J is TRBJ1-1 and V is TRBV6-5; TRBD1 matches at 7 bases. V trimming: 7 bases; J trimming: 1 base; junction bases outside the gene matches: 3. This CDR3 spans 13 amino acids. The germline gives CDR1 MNHEY, CDR2 SVGAGI. CDR3 in amino acids: CASIGTANTEAFF. As DNA, the CDR3 is TGTGCCAGCATCGGGACAGCGAACACTGAAGCTTTCTTT.

CDR3 region: CASSLTSGYEQYF. Written as DNA, the CDR3 is TGCGCCAGCAGTCTGACTAGCGGGTACGAGCAGTACTTC. V usage is TRBV10-2 and J usage is TRBJ2-7, with 10 bases aligning to TRBD2. Per germline, CDR1 WSHSY and CDR2 SAAADI. V lost 5 bases, J lost 4 bases, and 2 bases stayed unmatched. The CDR3 length is 13 residues.

The rearrangement uses TRBV6-5 and TRBJ1-3; D might be TRBD1 (6 bases). Germline CDR1 is MNHEY and CDR2 is SVGAGI. This CDR3 spans 13 amino acids. V lost 6 bases to trimming and J lost 0 bases, with 6 bases between them. The CDR3 nucleotides read TGTGCCAGCAGGGGACACTCTGGAAACACCATATATTTT. Translating gives CASRGHSGNTIYF.

This clone was observed at least ten times. The rearrangement links TRBV2 to TRBJ1-3; a weak D match, TRBD1 (6 bases). Trimming removed 5 bases from V and 1 base from J, with 12 bases in between. The germline gives CDR1 SNHLY, CDR2 FYNNEI. CDR3 length: 15 amino acids. CDR3 region: CASSRTEGSGNTIYF. CDR3 nucleotide sequence: TGTGCCAGCAGTCGGACAGAGGGATCTGGAAACACCATATATTTT.